These 7 T cell receptor beta chains originate from one sample sequenced in a study of CD8 T cells in Susac syndrome. The RNA, about 0.5 to 1 ug, was put through reverse transcription using random hexamers. TCRdb analysed the immunoSEQ multiplex PCR reads with MiXCR anew, one entry per CDR3 protein. This sample has 150,000 to 200,000 distinct CDR3 sequences; 90% to 95% occur once, and the top ten carry 0.1% to 0.12%. The sequenced sample consisted of CD4+ T cells from PBMCs. Source of these receptors: a human donor with Susac syndrome.

V and J are TRBV7-9 and TRBJ1-1; D call uncertain. Trimming stripped 5 bases from V and 6 bases from J, with 13 bases between. The CDR3 extends over 13 amino acids. Germline values: CDR1 SEHNR, CDR2 FQNEAQ (reference sequence). The CDR3 nucleotides are TGTGCCAGCAGCCACGGTGGGGAAGCTGAAGCTTTCTTT. It codes for CASSHGGEAEAFF.

The V gene is TRBV20-1, the J gene TRBJ2-5; 12 nucleotides align to TRBD2. V was clipped by 4 bases and J by 4 bases; unmatched bases: 4. CDR3 size: 14 residues. Germline V CDR1 and CDR2: DFQATT, SNEGSKA (reference sequence). The CDR3 DNA reads as TGCAGTGCTATGACTAGCGGGGGTTCAGAGACCCAGTACTTC. Translating gives CSAMTSGGSETQYF.

The rearrangement uses TRBV27 and TRBJ2-7; tentative D call: TRBD1 (6 bases). Germline V gives CDR1 MNHEY, CDR2 SMNVEV (reference sequence). V was clipped by 5 bases and J by 3 bases, with 17 bases between them. This CDR3 has 15 amino acids. CDR3 in DNA: TGTGCCAGCAGTCTACAGGGATCGGAAAGCTACGAGCAGTACTTC. This codes for CASSLQGSESYEQYF.

The V gene is TRBV12-3 or TRBV12-4, the J gene TRBJ2-3, with D perhaps matching TRBD1 (6 bases). The CDR3 is made up of 15 amino acids. V dropped 7 bases and J dropped 0 bases, with 14 bases sitting between them. Written as DNA, the CDR3 is TGTGCCAGCATCCTCGGGACACCGAGCACAGATACGCAGTATTTT. Translation: CASILGTPSTDTQYF.

The chain combines TRBV7-2 with TRBJ1-1; 7 nucleotides align to TRBD1. The CDR3 runs 14 residues. Trimming removed 7 bases from V and 2 bases from J; junction bases left unmatched: 7. In germline, CDR1 is SGHTA, CDR2 FQGNSA. CDR3 DNA: TGTGCCAGCAACTCCGGGACAGTTAACACTGAAGCTTTCTTT. Residues: CASNSGTVNTEAFF.

This rearrangement joins TRBV10-3 to TRBJ1-2; a weak D match, TRBD1 (6 bases). CDR3 length equals 13 residues. Per germline, CDR1 ENHRY and CDR2 SYGVKD. With 5 bases removed from V and 2 bases from J, the gap between germline ends came to 9 bases. The CDR3 nucleotides are TGTGCCATCAGTAGGGGGACAAACTATGGCTACACCTTC. Encoded protein: CAISRGTNYGYTF.

The chain links TRBV20-1 to TRBJ2-7; D may correspond to TRBD1 or TRBD2 (5 bases each). Trimming left V 5 bases short and J 5 bases short, with 13 bases between. The germline CDR1 and CDR2 sequences are DFQATT and SNEGSKA (reference sequence). The CDR3 covers 12 residues. DNA of the CDR3: TGCAGTGCTCGGGGCCCAAAGGACGAGCAGTACTTC. Encoded protein: CSARGPKDEQYF.